This T cell receptor (beta chain) appears in the sequencing data of a study of Ad26.COV2.S vaccination and SARS-CoV-2 variants. Whole-study context: The trial was COV1001 and the donor's arm was Ad26.COV2.S.

Treatment described: roughly 18 received Ad26.COV2.S at low or high dose, single or two shots; 5 received placebo; per-sample allocation not given. Day 63 after the first injection of vaccine or placebo was the sampling time. This person who donated was an adult of 18-55 years in Boston. Using immunoSEQ multiplex PCR, the repertoire was profiled, and TCRdb retains in-frame clones only, with some absent. This sample carries fewer than 900,000 clones, roughly nine tenths of them seen once, and the ten largest clones take about 1.5%. General observations from the study: It was reported that spike-specific CD8+ and CD4+ T cell responses were substantially broad after vaccination.

In the case of this clone: Its antigen remains unidentified.

V shed 0 bases and J shed 1 base, with 7 bases lying between them. Germline V gene sequence: CDR1 SGHRS, CDR2 YFSETQ. This CDR3 region has 14 residues. Sequenced material: peripheral blood, taken in a trial of Ad26.COV2.S vaccine versus placebo. The sequence derives from a person aged 18 to 59 who received the Ad26.COV2.S COVID-19 vaccine or a placebo. The chain couples TRBV5-1 to TRBJ1-1; no clear D. The CDR3 region is CASSLASANTEAFF. CDR3 sequence (DNA): TGCGCCAGCAGCTTGGCATCGGCGAACACTGAAGCTTTCTTT.